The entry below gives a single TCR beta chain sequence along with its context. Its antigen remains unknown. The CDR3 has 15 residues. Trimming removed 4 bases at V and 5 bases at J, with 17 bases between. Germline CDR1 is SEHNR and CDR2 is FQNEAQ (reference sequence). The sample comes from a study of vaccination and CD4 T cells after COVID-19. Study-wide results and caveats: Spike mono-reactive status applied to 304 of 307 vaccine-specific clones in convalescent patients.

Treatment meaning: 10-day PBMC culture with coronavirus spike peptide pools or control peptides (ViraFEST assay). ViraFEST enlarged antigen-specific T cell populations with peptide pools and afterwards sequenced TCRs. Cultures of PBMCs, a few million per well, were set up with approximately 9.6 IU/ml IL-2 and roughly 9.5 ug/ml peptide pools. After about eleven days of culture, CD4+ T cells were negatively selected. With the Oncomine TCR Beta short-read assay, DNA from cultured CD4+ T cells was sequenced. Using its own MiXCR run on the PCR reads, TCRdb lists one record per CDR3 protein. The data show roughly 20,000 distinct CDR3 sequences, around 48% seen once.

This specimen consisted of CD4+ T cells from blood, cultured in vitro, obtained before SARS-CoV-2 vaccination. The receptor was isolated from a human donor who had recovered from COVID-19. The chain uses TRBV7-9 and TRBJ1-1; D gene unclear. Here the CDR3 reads CASSSLGNPGTEAFF. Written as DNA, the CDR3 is TGTGCCAGCAGCTCCCTCGGGAATCCAGGTACTGAAGCTTTCTTT.